This TCR beta chain was sequenced in a study of OX40 agonist ivuxolimab in advanced cancers. Notes on the study in general: CD8+ T cells averaged more expanded clones than CD4+.

The length of the CDR3 is 13 residues. With 2 bases clipped from V and 5 bases from J, the junction kept 3 bases outside the gene matches. Germline V gives CDR1 SGHNT, CDR2 YENEEA. Points on this clone: The antigen is unknown.

The repertoire was sequenced with immunoSEQ multiplex PCR; TCRdb's copy has only in-frame clones and lacks some. Seen here are some 96,000 clones, 85% to 95% observed once, and the top ten hold about 0.49%. The material sequenced was CD4+ or CD8+ T cells sorted from blood, taken in a trial of the OX40 agonist ivuxolimab. The clonotype originates from an adult with an advanced solid tumor such as melanoma, head and neck, liver or kidney cancer. The gene calls are TRBV11-3 and TRBJ2-7, with 7 bases fitting TRBD2. The CDR3 nucleotides are TGTGCCAGCAGCTTATCCCGGGGGGACGAGCAGTACTTC. It encodes CASSLSRGDEQYF. The complete variable domain, with remaining parts taken from reference TRBV11-3 and TRBJ2-7, reads EAGVVQSPRYKIIEKKQPVAFWCNPISGHNTLYWYLQNLGQGPELLIRYENEEAVDDSQLPKDRFSAERLKGVDSTLKIQPAELGDSAVYLCASSLSRGDEQYFGPGTRLTVT.